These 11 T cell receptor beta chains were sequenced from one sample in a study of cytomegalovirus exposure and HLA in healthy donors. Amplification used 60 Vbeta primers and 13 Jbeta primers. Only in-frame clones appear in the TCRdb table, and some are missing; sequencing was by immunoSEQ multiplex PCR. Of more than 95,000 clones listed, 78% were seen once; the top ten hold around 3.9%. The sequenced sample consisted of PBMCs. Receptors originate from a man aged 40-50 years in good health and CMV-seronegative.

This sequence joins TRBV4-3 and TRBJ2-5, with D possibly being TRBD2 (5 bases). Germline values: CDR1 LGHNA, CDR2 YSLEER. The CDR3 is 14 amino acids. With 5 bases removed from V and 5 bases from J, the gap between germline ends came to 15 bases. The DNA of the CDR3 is TGCGCCAGCAGCGTTGGGATGGGAGTGGAGACCCAGTACTTC. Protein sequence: CASSVGMGVETQYF.

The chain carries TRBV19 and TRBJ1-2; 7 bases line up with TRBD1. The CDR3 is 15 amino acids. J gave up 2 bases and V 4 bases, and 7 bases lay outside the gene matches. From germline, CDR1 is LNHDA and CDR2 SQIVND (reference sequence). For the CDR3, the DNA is TGTGCCAGTAGTACACCGGGACAGCCAAACTATGGCTACACCTTC. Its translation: CASSTPGQPNYGYTF.

The CDR3 nucleotides are TGTGCCAGCAGCTTTCTCGACTTCAACCTAGCGGGGGGCACAGATACGCAGTATTTT. Its translation: CASSFLDFNLAGGTDTQYF. The rearrangement links TRBV7-9 to TRBJ2-3; 10 positions match TRBD2. CDR1 and CDR2 (germline): SEHNR, FQNEAQ (reference sequence). With 3 bases clipped from V and 1 base from J, the junction kept 13 bases outside the gene matches. The CDR3 spans 19 residues.

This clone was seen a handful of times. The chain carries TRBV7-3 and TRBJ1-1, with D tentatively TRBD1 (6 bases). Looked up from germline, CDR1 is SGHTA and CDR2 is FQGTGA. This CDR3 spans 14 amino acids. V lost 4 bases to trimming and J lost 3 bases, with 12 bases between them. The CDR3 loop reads CASSYGTSDTEAFF. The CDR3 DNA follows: TGTGCCAGCAGCTACGGGACATCGGACACTGAAGCTTTCTTT.

The CDR3 DNA reads as TGCGCCAGCAGCCAGTCCGGGGGGAACACAGATACGCAGTATTTT. This codes for CASSQSGGNTDTQYF. The rearrangement joins TRBV4-3 to TRBJ2-3; the match to TRBD2 covers 7 bases. This CDR3 has 15 residues. The ends lost 3 bases at V and 2 bases at J; junction bases unmatched: 5. In germline, CDR1 is LGHNA, CDR2 YSLEER.

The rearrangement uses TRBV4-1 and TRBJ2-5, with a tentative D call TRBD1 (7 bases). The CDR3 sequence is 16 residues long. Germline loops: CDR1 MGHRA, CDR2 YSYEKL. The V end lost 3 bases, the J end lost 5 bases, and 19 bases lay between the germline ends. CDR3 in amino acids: CASSHPSAGQKETQYF. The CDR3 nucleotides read TGCGCCAGCAGCCACCCTTCGGCGGGACAGAAGGAGACCCAGTACTTC.

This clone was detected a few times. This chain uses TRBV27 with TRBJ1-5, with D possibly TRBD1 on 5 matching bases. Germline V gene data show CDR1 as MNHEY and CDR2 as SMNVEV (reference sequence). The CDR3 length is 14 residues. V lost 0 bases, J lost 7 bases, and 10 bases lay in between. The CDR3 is CASSLSGGVQPQHF. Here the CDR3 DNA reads TGTGCCAGCAGTTTATCCGGGGGTGTGCAGCCCCAGCATTTT.

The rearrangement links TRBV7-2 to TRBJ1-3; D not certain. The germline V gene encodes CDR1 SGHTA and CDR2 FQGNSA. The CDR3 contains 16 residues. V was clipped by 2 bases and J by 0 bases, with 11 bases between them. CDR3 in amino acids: CASSLSAVNSGNTIYF. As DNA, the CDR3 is TGTGCCAGCAGCTTAAGCGCGGTCAACTCTGGAAACACCATATATTTT.

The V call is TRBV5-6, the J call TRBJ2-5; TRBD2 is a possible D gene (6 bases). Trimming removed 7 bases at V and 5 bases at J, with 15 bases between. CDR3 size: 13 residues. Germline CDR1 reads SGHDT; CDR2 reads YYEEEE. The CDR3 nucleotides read TGTGCCAGCCGCAGACTAGTCGAGGAGACCCAGTACTTC. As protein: CASRRLVEETQYF.

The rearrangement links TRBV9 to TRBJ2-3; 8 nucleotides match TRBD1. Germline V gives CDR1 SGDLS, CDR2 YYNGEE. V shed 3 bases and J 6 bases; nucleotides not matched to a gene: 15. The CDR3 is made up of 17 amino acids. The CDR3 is CASSEGSGTGLRDTQYF. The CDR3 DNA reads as TGTGCCAGCAGCGAGGGTTCCGGGACAGGTTTACGGGATACGCAGTATTTT.

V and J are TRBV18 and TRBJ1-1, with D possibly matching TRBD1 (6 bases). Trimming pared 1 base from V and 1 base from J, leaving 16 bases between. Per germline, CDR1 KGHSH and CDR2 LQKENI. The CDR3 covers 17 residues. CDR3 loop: CASSPLDLQGQNTEAFF. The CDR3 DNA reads TGTGCCAGCTCACCACTAGACCTACAGGGCCAGAACACTGAAGCTTTCTTT. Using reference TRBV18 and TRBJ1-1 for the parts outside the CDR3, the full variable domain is NAGVMQNPRHLVRRRGQEARLRCSPMKGHSHVYWYRQLPEEGLKFMVYLQKENIIDESGMPKERFSAEFPKEGPSILRIQQVVRGDSAAYFCASSPLDLQGQNTEAFFGQGTRLTVV.